Described below is a single T cell receptor (beta chain) sequence and its context. Its antigen is not identified. The entry originates in a study of T cells in Graves' hyperthyroidism and ophthalmopathy. General observations from the study: Classification by a 13 V-J model distinguished ophthalmopathy from stable hyperthyroidism.

From germline, CDR1 is SGHNT and CDR2 YYREEE (reference sequence). The CDR3 length is 16 residues. Trimming cost V 4 bases and J 5 bases; bases outside gene matches: 11. Amplification of TCR beta CDR3 regions used RNA as the template. The HTBI set primed first-round TCR CDR3 RT-PCR. From the multiplex PCR reads, TCRdb called clonotypes with MiXCR, one entry per CDR3 protein. The table includes roughly 420,000 distinct CDR3 sequences, about an eighth detected once. The material sequenced was blood. The V and J genes are TRBV5-4 and TRBJ2-2; TRBD1 agrees at 7 bases. This TCR derives from a woman aged 18-29 years with Graves' hyperthyroidism. CDR3 protein: CASSRPETGRTGELFF. As DNA, the CDR3 is TGTGCCAGCAGCCGACCAGAGACAGGGCGGACCGGGGAGCTGTTTTTT.